Included here is one TCR beta chain sequence, with context. As yet, its antigen is unknown. Primers used in a second PCR of roughly 6 to 12 cycles were a sample-barcoded 5' primer and a J-beta primer mix. TCRdb re-called the 5' RACE reads through MiXCR, storing one row per CDR3 protein. The sample carries roughly 1.9 million distinct CDR3 sequences, roughly two fifths recorded once. This specimen belongs to a study of blood T cells in healthy people across ages. Peripheral blood was drawn, roughly 10 milliliters per donor. Study-level points and caveats: Donors of long life had a larger count of naive CD4+ cells and greater diversity than aged donors.

Trimming took 1 base from V and 5 from J; bases not matched to a gene: 21. The length of the CDR3 is 21 residues. Germline lookup yields CDR1 MGHRA and CDR2 YSYEKL. The sequence was obtained from a human donor in good health. The chain is built from TRBV4-1 and TRBJ2-3; 10 bases match TRBD2. The sequenced material came from blood. CDR3 sequence: CASSQVDPAGGPSFHRDTQYF. The CDR3 coding sequence is TGCGCCAGCAGCCAAGTGGATCCAGCGGGGGGGCCCAGTTTTCACAGAGATACGCAGTATTTT.